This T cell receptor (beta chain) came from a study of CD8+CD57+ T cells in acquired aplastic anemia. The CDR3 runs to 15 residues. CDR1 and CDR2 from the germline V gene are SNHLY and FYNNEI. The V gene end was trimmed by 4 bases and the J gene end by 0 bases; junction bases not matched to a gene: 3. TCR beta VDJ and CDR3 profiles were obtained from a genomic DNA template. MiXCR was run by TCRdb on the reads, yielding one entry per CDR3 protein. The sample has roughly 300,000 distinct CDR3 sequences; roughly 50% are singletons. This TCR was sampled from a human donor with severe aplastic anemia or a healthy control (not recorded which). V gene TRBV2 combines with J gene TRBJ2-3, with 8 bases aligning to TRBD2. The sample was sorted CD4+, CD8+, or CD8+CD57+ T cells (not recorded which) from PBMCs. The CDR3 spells CASSAQRGSTDTQYF. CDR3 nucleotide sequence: TGTGCCAGCAGTGCCCAGCGGGGGAGCACAGATACGCAGTATTTT. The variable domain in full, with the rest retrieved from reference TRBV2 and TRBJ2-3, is EPEVTQTPSHQVTQMGQEVILRCVPISNHLYFYWYRQILGQKVEFLVSFYNNEISEKSEIFDDQFSVERPDGSNFTLKIRSTKLEDSAMYFCASSAQRGSTDTQYFGPGTRLTVL.